Following are 30 T cell receptor beta chains from one sample sequenced in a study of blood T cell repertoires in COVID-19. Assay: immunoSEQ multiplex PCR; the TCRdb copy retains only in-frame clones and omits some. Among about 260,000 clones, less than 90% were seen once, and the ten largest hold approximately 3.8%. Source material: peripheral blood. Receptor source: a man in his 60s who had recovered from COVID-19.

The J gene is TRBJ2-7, the V gene TRBV5-4; a possible D gene is TRBD1 (6 bases). This CDR3 is 15 amino acids long. In germline, CDR1 is SGHNT, CDR2 YYREEE (reference sequence). Trimming removed 4 bases from V and 6 bases from J, with 20 bases in between. CDR3 sequence: CASSSPPTGSGEQYF. The CDR3 DNA reads TGTGCCAGCAGCAGTCCACCGACAGGATCAGGCGAGCAGTACTTC.

The genes are TRBV5-4 and TRBJ1-2; TRBD1 agrees at 8 bases. Germline V CDR1 and CDR2: SGHNT, YYREEE (reference sequence). V shed 4 bases and J 8 bases; nucleotides not matched to a gene: 13. The CDR3 totals 15 residues. CDR3 coding DNA: TGTGCCAGCAGCCCAATGGACAGGGAGGCTGTAGGCTACACCTTC. Its protein product is CASSPMDREAVGYTF. The variable domain in full, with the rest retrieved from reference TRBV5-4 and TRBJ1-2, is ETGVTQSPTHLIKTRGQQVTLRCSSQSGHNTVSWYQQALGQGPQFIFQYYREEENGRGNFPPRFSGLQFPNYSSELNVNALELDDSALYLCASSPMDREAVGYTFGSGTRLTVV.

The rearrangement uses TRBV7-2 and TRBJ2-2, with D possibly being TRBD2 (6 bases). The length of the CDR3 is 14 residues. With 4 bases removed from V and 2 bases from J, the gap between germline ends came to 8 bases. The germline CDR1 and CDR2 sequences are SGHTA and FQGNSA. The DNA of the CDR3 is TGTGCCAGCAGCTCGGGGGTCAACACCGGGGAGCTGTTTTTT. Its translation is CASSSGVNTGELFF.

The chain uses TRBV7-6 and TRBJ1-6; D perhaps matches TRBD1 (5 bases). Germline assignment: CDR1 SGHVS and CDR2 FNYEAQ. Trimming pared 5 bases from V and 4 bases from J, leaving 9 bases between. This CDR3 has 14 amino acids. The CDR3 DNA reads TGTGCCAGCAGCGGGGGGGGATATAATTCACCCCTCCACTTT. This translates into CASSGGGYNSPLHF. The full variable domain, completed using reference TRBV7-6 and TRBJ1-6, is GAGVSQSPRYKVTKRGQDVALRCDPISGHVSLYWYRQALGQGPEFLTYFNYEAQQDKSGLPNDRFSAERPEGSISTLTIQRTEQRDSAMYRCASSGGGYNSPLHFGNGTRLTVT.

This clone was detected once. The chain couples TRBV5-1 to TRBJ2-1; TRBD2 might be the D (5 bases). The CDR3 covers 12 residues. Trimming took off 6 bases at V and 7 bases at J, with 11 bases between the two ends. Per the germline V gene, CDR1 is SGHRS and CDR2 is YFSETQ. The CDR3 DNA sequence: TGCGCCAGCACGATCGGCGGGAATGAGCAGTTCTTC. It codes for CASTIGGNEQFF.

This clone was seen once. The chain uses TRBV18 and TRBJ1-5; the D gene is possibly TRBD1 (5 bases). Germline loops: CDR1 KGHSH, CDR2 LQKENI. The length of the CDR3 is 14 residues. Trimming stripped 6 bases from V and 6 bases from J, with 15 bases between. In DNA form, the CDR3 reads TGTGCCAGCTCCCCAAACCCCACAGGTCAGCCCCAGCATTTT. It codes for CASSPNPTGQPQHF.

The rearrangement uses TRBV9 and TRBJ1-1; D unresolved. V was shortened by 4 bases and J by 4 bases, with 17 bases between the two germline ends. Germline loops: CDR1 SGDLS, CDR2 YYNGEE. CDR3 length equals 15 residues. CDR3 residues: CASSPRTKAGTEAFF. The CDR3 region has the DNA TGTGCCAGCAGCCCTCGGACCAAAGCGGGCACTGAAGCTTTCTTT.

This clone occurred once. The chain is built from TRBV14 and TRBJ1-1; 7 bases are shared with TRBD1. Germline CDR1 reads SGHDN; CDR2 reads FVKESK. The CDR3 contains 13 residues. Trimming removed 0 bases from V and 11 bases from J; junction bases left unmatched: 6. As DNA, the CDR3 is TGTGCCAGCAGCCAAGATTGGACAGGTACGGCTTTCTTT. Residues: CASSQDWTGTAFF.

This clone was detected only once. This chain joins TRBV18 and TRBJ2-3, with TRBD2 identical over 9 bases. Germline CDR1 KGHSH, CDR2 LQKENI. The V gene end was trimmed by 2 bases and the J gene end by 4 bases; junction bases not matched to a gene: 4. The CDR3 totals 15 residues. The CDR3 here is CASSPGGGAPDTQYF. CDR3 in DNA: TGTGCCAGCTCACCAGGCGGGGGGGCCCCAGATACGCAGTATTTT.

The rearrangement uses TRBV6-5 and TRBJ1-1, with TRBD1 matching 7 bases. After removal of 0 bases from V and 1 base from J, the junction contained 5 bases not matched to a gene. This CDR3 comprises 16 residues. Germline V gives CDR1 MNHEY, CDR2 SVGAGI. The CDR3 loop reads CASSYSGQWGNTEAFF. DNA for the CDR3: TGTGCCAGCAGTTACTCGGGACAGTGGGGGAACACTGAAGCTTTCTTT.

The V call is TRBV30, the J call TRBJ2-7, with a possible D match to TRBD2 (5 bases). The CDR3 has 15 amino acids. Between the trimmed V and J ends, which lost 2 bases and 6 bases, there was a span of 20 bases. Germline V lookup: CDR1 GTSNPN, CDR2 SVGIG (reference sequence). CDR3 in DNA: TGTGCCTGGAGTTCGGGAACGCCCCGAAGGAGCGAGCAGTACTTC. As protein: CAWSSGTPRRSEQYF. Drawing the rest from reference TRBV30 and TRBJ2-7, the complete variable domain is SQTIHQWPATLVQPVGSPLSLECTVEGTSNPNLYWYRQAAGRGLQLLFYSVGIGQISSEVPQNLSASRPQDRQFILSSKKLLLSDSGFYLCAWSSGTPRRSEQYFGPGTRLTVT.

The chain links TRBV10-3 to TRBJ2-1; 8 positions match TRBD1. Trimming at V came to 7 bases and at J to 0 bases, leaving 5 bases not matched to a gene. This CDR3 contains 15 residues. The germline CDR1 and CDR2 sequences are ENHRY and SYGVKD. CDR3 sequence reads: CAITRDRLSYNEQFF. The CDR3 DNA sequence: TGTGCCATCACCCGGGACAGGCTCTCCTACAATGAGCAGTTCTTC.

The V and J genes are TRBV29-1 and TRBJ2-5; 9 positions agree with TRBD1. The germline V gene has CDR1 SQVTM and CDR2 ANQGSEA. The trim removed 4 bases at V and 5 bases at J, leaving 11 bases unmatched. This CDR3 contains 15 residues. Here the CDR3 reads CSVVPEQGALETQYF. As DNA, the CDR3 is TGCAGCGTTGTCCCGGAACAGGGGGCTTTGGAGACCCAGTACTTC. The entire variable domain, with the rest obtained from reference TRBV29-1 and TRBJ2-5, is as follows: SAVISQKPSRDICQRGTSLTIQCQVDSQVTMMFWYRQQPGQSLTLIATANQGSEATYESGFVIDKFPISRPNLTFSTLTVSNMSPEDSSIYLCSVVPEQGALETQYFGPGTRLLVL.

A few counts support this clone. J is TRBJ1-3 and V is TRBV2; D gene unclear. V shed 7 bases and J shed 0 bases, with 10 bases lying between them. This CDR3 contains 14 residues. The V gene's germline CDR1 is SNHLY and CDR2 FYNNEI. CDR3 protein: CASNGGPSGNTIYF. In DNA form, the CDR3 reads TGTGCCAGCAATGGAGGGCCCTCTGGAAACACCATATATTTT.

The chain has TRBV7-3 and TRBJ2-1; perhaps TRBD1 as D (5 bases). Deletions cut 2 bases from V and 2 bases from J, with 10 bases between. CDR3 length: 15 amino acids. Germline V gene data show CDR1 as SGHTA and CDR2 as FQGTGA. CDR3 in DNA: TGTGCCAGCAGCTTAGAACAGGTGGCCTACAATGAGCAGTTCTTC. This encodes CASSLEQVAYNEQFF.

This clone occurred once. The rearrangement links TRBV19 to TRBJ1-3; D perhaps matches TRBD1 (6 bases). The germline V gene has CDR1 LNHDA and CDR2 SQIVND (reference sequence). V was shortened by 6 bases and J by 0 bases, with 15 bases between the two germline ends. The CDR3 is 16 amino acids. The CDR3 nucleotides read TGTGCCAGTAGACGAGGACAGACTTTCTCTGGAAACACCATATATTTT. Its protein is CASRRGQTFSGNTIYF.

The chain combines TRBV6-4 with TRBJ2-3; 12 nucleotides align to TRBD2. CDR3 length: 16 amino acids. Trimming at V came to 5 bases and at J to 6 bases, leaving 9 bases not matched to a gene. Germline CDR1 and CDR2: MRHNA and SNTAGT. DNA of the CDR3: TGTGCCAGCAGTCCCGCTAGCGGGGGGGCCATGGATACGCAGTATTTT. Its translation is CASSPASGGAMDTQYF.

The chain employs TRBV6-1 and TRBJ1-5; tentative D call: TRBD1 (5 bases). CDR3 length equals 15 residues. Germline V gene data show CDR1 as MNHNS and CDR2 as SASEGT. Trimming shortened V by 2 bases and J by 6 bases, and 14 bases separated the two germline ends. The CDR3 nucleotides read TGTGCCAGCAGTGAAAGGGGTTCATTGAGTCAGCCCCAGCATTTT. It specifies CASSERGSLSQPQHF.

The table lists this clone with a count of one. This chain links TRBV19 with TRBJ1-5; 7 bases agree with TRBD1. The CDR3 length is 15 residues. V shed 5 bases, J shed 2 bases, and the junction held 6 bases outside the gene matches. The germline V gene encodes CDR1 LNHDA and CDR2 SQIVND (reference sequence). The CDR3 loop reads CASSPDRDGNQPQHF. The CDR3 DNA is TGTGCCAGTAGTCCCGACAGGGATGGCAATCAGCCCCAGCATTTT.

This chain links TRBV5-5 with TRBJ2-5; D remains ambiguous. V shed 4 bases and J shed 0 bases, with 4 bases lying between them. The CDR3 totals 12 residues. Germline-derived CDR1 and CDR2 are SGHKS and YYEKEE (reference sequence). CDR3 sequence reads: CASSRDQETQYF. CDR3 DNA: TGTGCCAGCAGCCGGGACCAAGAGACCCAGTACTTC. Together with reference TRBV5-5 and TRBJ2-5, the CDR3 gives the full variable domain: DAGVTQSPTHLIKTRGQQVTLRCSPISGHKSVSWYQQVLGQGPQFIFQYYEKEERGRGNFPDRFSARQFPNYSSELNVNALLLGDSALYLCASSRDQETQYFGPGTRLLVL.

CDR3 bases: TGTGCCAGCAGCTTTCGGCCGGGACAGGGTTATGGAAAACTGTTTTTT. It encodes CASSFRPGQGYGKLFF. This sequence joins TRBV5-6 and TRBJ1-4; 9 bases agree with TRBD1. CDR3 size: 16 residues. V was clipped by 2 bases and J by 10 bases; unmatched bases: 12. Germline V gives CDR1 SGHDT, CDR2 YYEEEE.

The V call is TRBV11-3, the J call TRBJ1-1; no firm D call. Germline values: CDR1 SGHNT, CDR2 YENEEA. The ends were cut back, 9 bases at V and 1 base at J, with 18 bases in the middle. CDR3 length: 15 residues. The CDR3 bases are TGTGCCAGTCAAGTGATGGGGAGCCCGAACACTGAAGCTTTCTTT. This sequence encodes CASQVMGSPNTEAFF.

The chain links TRBV19 to TRBJ1-5; 8 bases fit TRBD1. V was clipped by 5 bases and J by 1 base; unmatched bases: 10. CDR3 length: 17 amino acids. Germline V gene data show CDR1 as LNHDA and CDR2 as SQIVND (reference sequence). The CDR3 sequence: CASSLLPGGWSNQPQHF. CDR3 nucleotide sequence: TGTGCCAGTAGTTTACTTCCAGGGGGCTGGAGCAATCAGCCCCAGCATTTT.

This clone has just one count. The gene calls are TRBV19 and TRBJ1-1; no reliable D call. Trimming took 7 bases from V and 1 from J, leaving 10 bases between them. The CDR3 contains 13 residues. From germline, CDR1 is LNHDA and CDR2 SQIVND (reference sequence). This CDR3 reads CASNRDKNTEAFF. The DNA for the CDR3 is TGTGCCAGTAATAGAGACAAGAACACTGAAGCTTTCTTT.

This rearrangement joins TRBV6-1 to TRBJ1-1; 9 bases are shared with TRBD1. The CDR3 contains 15 residues. CDR1 and CDR2 from the germline V gene are MNHNS and SASEGT. V lost 2 bases and J lost 5; bases outside the gene matches: 6. The CDR3 here is CASSESGTGRTEAFF. CDR3 bases: TGTGCCAGCAGTGAATCCGGGACAGGGCGTACTGAAGCTTTCTTT.

This sequence joins TRBV19 and TRBJ1-5; 7 bases match TRBD1. CDR1 is LNHDA and CDR2 is SQIVND in the germline V gene (reference sequence). V lost 2 bases, J lost 9 bases, and 7 bases stayed unmatched. The CDR3 runs 14 residues. Here the CDR3 reads CASSINRGRRPQHF. In DNA form, the CDR3 reads TGTGCCAGTAGTATAAACAGGGGAAGGCGGCCCCAGCATTTT.

V is TRBV6-5 and J is TRBJ2-3; 7 positions match TRBD2. The CDR3 has 15 amino acids. Germline lookup yields CDR1 MNHEY and CDR2 SVGAGI. With 2 bases clipped from V and 1 base from J, the junction kept 3 bases outside the gene matches. The CDR3: CASSYGAGGTDTQYF. CDR3 DNA: TGTGCCAGCAGTTACGGCGCGGGGGGCACAGATACGCAGTATTTT.

The gene calls are TRBV4-2 and TRBJ1-4, with a possible D match to TRBD1 (6 bases). Trimming left V 3 bases short and J 7 bases short, with 15 bases between. Looked up from germline, CDR1 is LGHNA and CDR2 is YNFKEQ. The CDR3 extends over 15 amino acids. The CDR3 DNA sequence: TGTGCCAGCAGCCAGTCCCGGGACATTTTTGAAAAACTGTTTTTT. Translation gives CASSQSRDIFEKLFF.

The rearrangement joins TRBV6-5 to TRBJ2-7; tentatively, D is TRBD1 (5 bases). Trimming took off 7 bases at V and 2 bases at J, with 18 bases between the two ends. Germline CDR1 reads MNHEY; CDR2 reads SVGAGI. The CDR3 has 15 amino acids. In nucleotides, the CDR3 is TGTGCCAGCACCCTAAACCCAGGGTGGCCCTACGAGCAGTACTTC. Its protein product is CASTLNPGWPYEQYF.

The CDR3: CSASPAETGLAGRNEQFF. The CDR3 DNA sequence: TGCAGTGCTAGTCCCGCCGAAACGGGACTAGCGGGTCGTAATGAGCAGTTCTTC. The chain recombines TRBV20-1 with TRBJ2-1, with 12 bases fitting TRBD2. The V and J ends lost 3 bases and 7 bases, in that order; junction bases with no gene match: 16. There are 18 residues in the CDR3. CDR1 and CDR2 from the germline V gene are DFQATT and SNEGSKA (reference sequence).